This TCR beta chain was found in a study of cytomegalovirus exposure and HLA in healthy donors. Germline CDR1 is SGHRS and CDR2 is YFSETQ. This CDR3 spans 16 amino acids. Trimming removed 1 base at V and 4 bases at J, with 18 bases between. Researchers ran the PCR with 60 Vbeta and 13 Jbeta primers. The repertoire was sequenced with immunoSEQ multiplex PCR; TCRdb's copy has only in-frame clones and lacks some. The sample contains about 200,000 clones, 73% of which appear only once. The sequence derives from a woman aged 30 to 39 in good health and CMV-seronegative. Sequencing was carried out using PBMCs. The chain is built from TRBV5-1 and TRBJ2-7; D gene uncertain. The CDR3 region has the DNA TGCGCCAGCAGCTTGCTTGGAGCCGCGTTGGGTTACGAGCAGTACTTC. Protein: CASSLLGAALGYEQYF.